The rows below give T cell receptor beta chains drawn from one sample of a study of blood T cell repertoires in COVID-19. Clones were sequenced by immunoSEQ multiplex PCR, and TCRdb holds only the in-frame ones, with some missing. The sample includes 380,000 or so clones, around 88% of them seen just once. The sample comprised peripheral blood. Receptor source: an older woman with COVID-19, enrolled during active disease. Both conserved end residues are part of each CDR3. The order of the fields is clone size, V gene, D gene, J gene, CDR3 DNA, CDR3 protein. D genes are given only for firm matches. Clone size is stated in some rows and not others, as once, few, many or a class when expanded.

.	TRBV23-1	.	TRBJ2-7	TGCGCCAGCACCCCTGGCCGGGGATACGAGCAGTACTTC	CASTPGRGYEQYF
.	TRBV11-2	.	TRBJ2-5	TGTGCCAGCAGCTTAATTGAGGCAGGGCATGGGGAGACCCAGTACTTC	CASSLIEAGHGETQYF
.	TRBV6-4	.	TRBJ2-7	TGTGCCAGCAGCGCCCGGAGAGCCCGGGAGCAGTACTTC	CASSARRAREQYF
.	TRBV2	.	TRBJ1-2	TGTGCCAGCAGTTTCCGGACAGCCCTTAACTATGGCTACACCTTC	CASSFRTALNYGYTF
.	TRBV2	.	TRBJ2-7	TGTGCCAGCAGTAATGTTTACAGGCGCTCCTACGAGCAGTACTTC	CASSNVYRRSYEQYF
.	TRBV7-3	TRBD1	TRBJ1-5	TGTGCCAGCAGCTCCCTAAGGGGGCGGCAAACCAATCAGCCCCAGCATTTT	CASSSLRGRQTNQPQHF
.	TRBV5-1	.	TRBJ2-7	TGCGCCAGCAGCACCGGGACAAGTAACTACGAGCAGTACTTC	CASSTGTSNYEQYF
.	TRBV7-9	.	TRBJ1-6	TGTGCCAGCAGCGAACAGGGTCATCGATCACCCCTCCACTTT	CASSEQGHRSPLHF
.	TRBV5-4	TRBD1	TRBJ2-2	TGTGCCAGCAGCGTGAACAGGGGGAACACCGGGGAGCTGTTTTTT	CASSVNRGNTGELFF
.	TRBV2	.	TRBJ1-6	TGTGCCAGCAGTCCCGGGAGGCAGGGCCATTCACCCCTCCACTTT	CASSPGRQGHSPLHF
.	TRBV28	.	TRBJ1-2	TGTGCCAGCAGTTTAGGGGGGGTGGCCTCTGGCTACACCTTC	CASSLGGVASGYTF
.	TRBV2	.	TRBJ2-7	TGTGCAGCGGACGGGAGAAACTCCTACGAGCAGTACTTC	CAADGRNSYEQYF
.	TRBV7-3	.	TRBJ2-3	TGTGCCAGCAGCTTATACGGGGGTCGCACAGATACGCAGTATTTT	CASSLYGGRTDTQYF
once	TRBV5-1	TRBD2	TRBJ2-1	TGCGCCAGCAGCGAGGGACTAGCGGGGTTACATGAGCAGTTCTTC	CASSEGLAGLHEQFF
.	TRBV5-1	TRBD1	TRBJ2-2	TGCGCCAGCAGGAAAGCGCGAACCGGGACAGGGGACACCGGGGAGCTGTTTTTT	CASRKARTGTGDTGELFF
.	TRBV18	.	TRBJ1-1	TGTGCCAGCTCACCAACAGGGACCACTGAAGCTTTCTTT	CASSPTGTTEAFF
.	TRBV6-5	TRBD2	TRBJ2-5	TGTGCCAGCAGTTACCCGACTAGCGGGGGAGAAGAGACCCAGTACTTC	CASSYPTSGGEETQYF
.	TRBV18	.	TRBJ2-1	TGTGCCAGCTCACCCGGGGCCTACAATGAGCAGTTCTTC	CASSPGAYNEQFF
.	TRBV5-1	TRBD1	TRBJ1-4	TGCGCCAGCAGCTTAACCGGGACAGGGTTTGAAAAACTGTTTTTT	CASSLTGTGFEKLFF
.	TRBV19	.	TRBJ1-2	TGTGCCAGTAGCGTCGGGATTTTCGATGGCTACACCTTC	CASSVGIFDGYTF
.	TRBV6-2/TRBV6-3	TRBD1	TRBJ1-1	TGTGCCAGCAGTTACTCGAGGGTATGGCGTCGACAGGGCCGTATACCTGAAGCTTTCTTT	CASSYSRVWRRQGRIPEAFF
.	TRBV7-2	TRBD1	TRBJ2-2	TGTGCCAGCAGCTTTGGGGACAGGGACACCGGGGAGCTGTTTTTT	CASSFGDRDTGELFF
.	TRBV7-9	.	TRBJ2-3	TGTGCCAGCAGCTTCCCCGCCGGACAGAGCACAGATACGCAGTATTTT	CASSFPAGQSTDTQYF
.	TRBV10-1	TRBD1	TRBJ1-1	TGCGCCAGCAGTGAATTGACAGGGAGAGGCACTGAAGCTTTCTTT	CASSELTGRGTEAFF
few	TRBV28	.	TRBJ1-5	TGTGCCAGCAGTTCTAACAATCAGCCCCAGCATTTT	CASSSNNQPQHF
.	TRBV3-1/TRBV3-2	.	TRBJ1-2	TGTGCCAGCAGCCAAGCGTATTCTGGCTACACCTTC	CASSQAYSGYTF
.	TRBV9	TRBD2	TRBJ2-5	TGTGCCAGCAGCCCCCGACTAGCGGGGCAAGAGACCCAGTACTTC	CASSPRLAGQETQYF
.	TRBV7-6	TRBD1	TRBJ2-2	TGTGCCAGCAGCCATTCGGACAGGGAAGGATCCGGGGAGCTGTTTTTT	CASSHSDREGSGELFF
.	TRBV10-2	.	TRBJ1-2	TGCGCCAGCTCCAGGACAGCGATGGGGGGCTACACCTTC	CASSRTAMGGYTF
.	TRBV13	TRBD2	TRBJ2-7	TGTGCCAGCAGCACTCGGACTAGCGGGGGGTACGAGCAGTACTTC	CASSTRTSGGYEQYF
.	TRBV6-2/TRBV6-3	.	TRBJ1-5	TGTGCCAGCAGTTACTGGGGCGGTGGTAATCAGCCCCAGCATTTT	CASSYWGGGNQPQHF
.	TRBV12-5	TRBD1	TRBJ1-5	TGTGCTAGTGGTTTGGTAGTTGGGGACAGAGGGCGTCAGCCCCAGCATTTT	CASGLVVGDRGRQPQHF
.	TRBV5-8	.	TRBJ2-7	TGTGCCAGCAGCATCGTATACGAGCAGTACTTC	CASSIVYEQYF
.	TRBV7-8	.	TRBJ2-7	TGTGCCAGCAGTCCTGCGGGAACCGGCTACGAGCAGTACTTC	CASSPAGTGYEQYF
.	TRBV27	.	TRBJ2-5	TGTGCCAGCAGTCGAGCACCAGGGCCCGGGAGCGAGACCCAGTACTTC	CASSRAPGPGSETQYF
.	TRBV6-5	TRBD1	TRBJ2-1	TGTGCCAGCAGTCCAGACCGAGGGACAGGGCAGTTCTTC	CASSPDRGTGQFF
.	TRBV12-3/TRBV12-4	.	TRBJ1-2	TGTGCCAGCAGTTTGGCGGGGGGCGGCTACACCTTC	CASSLAGGGYTF
once	TRBV7-2	TRBD2	TRBJ2-3	TGTGCCAGCAGCTTAGAAAGGACTAGCGGGGGATTCACAGATACGCAGTATTTT	CASSLERTSGGFTDTQYF
.	TRBV7-2	TRBD2	TRBJ2-5	TGTGCCAGCAGCTTAAGGGTCAGCGGGGGGGCCGGTGAGACCCAGTACTTC	CASSLRVSGGAGETQYF
.	TRBV4-3	TRBD1	TRBJ1-1	TGCGCCAGCAGCCAGACAGGGGATGGGACTGAAGCTTTCTTT	CASSQTGDGTEAFF
.	TRBV7-9	TRBD1	TRBJ2-6	TGTGCCAGCCCCCTCGTCGAGGGACAGGGGGCGATGGGGGCCAACGTCCTGACTTTC	CASPLVEGQGAMGANVLTF